The clone carrying this TCR beta chain was found once. Its antigen remains unknown. This table comes from immunoSEQ multiplex PCR, and its TCRdb copy is limited to in-frame clones, with some not included. The sample has about 25,000 clones; roughly 89% are singletons. The entry originates in a study of lymphopenia after photon versus proton radiotherapy. CDR1 and CDR2 (germline): SGHRS, YFSETQ. The CDR3 extends over 17 amino acids. The V gene lost 0 bases and the J gene lost 2 bases, with 15 bases spanning the gap. Whole-study results and caveats: After lymphocyte nadir, photon-treated repertoires showed oligoclonal expansion, especially CD8+ Temra.

J is TRBJ1-3 and V is TRBV5-1; perhaps TRBD1 as D (5 bases). The sequence was collected from a man aged 50 or older with gastric cancer. Sequences were derived from peripheral blood, sampled from a patient treated with photon-based radiotherapy. CDR3 sequence reads: CASSLAPSLGAGNTIYF. CDR3 in DNA: TGCGCCAGCAGCTTGGCCCCCAGTCTGGGGGCTGGAAACACCATATATTTT.